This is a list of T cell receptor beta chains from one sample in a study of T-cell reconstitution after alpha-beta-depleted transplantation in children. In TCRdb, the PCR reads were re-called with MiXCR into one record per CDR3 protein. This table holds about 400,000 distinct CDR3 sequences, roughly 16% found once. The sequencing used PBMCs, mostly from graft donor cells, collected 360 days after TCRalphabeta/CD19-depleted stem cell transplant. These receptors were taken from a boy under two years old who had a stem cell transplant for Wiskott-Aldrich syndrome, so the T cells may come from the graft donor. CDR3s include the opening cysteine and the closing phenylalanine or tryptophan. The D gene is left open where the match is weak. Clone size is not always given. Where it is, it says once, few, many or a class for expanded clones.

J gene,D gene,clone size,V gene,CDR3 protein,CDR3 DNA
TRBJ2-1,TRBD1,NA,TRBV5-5,CASSFRDRKRNEQFF,TGTGCCAGCAGCTTCCGGGACAGGAAGAGAAATGAGCAGTTCTTC
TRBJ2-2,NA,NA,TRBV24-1,CATSDPPGVKGTGELFF,TGTGCCACCAGTGACCCGCCGGGGGTGAAGGGGACCGGGGAGCTGTTTTTT
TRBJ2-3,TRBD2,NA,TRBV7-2,CASSSLAGDTDTQYF,TGTGCCAGCAGCTCCCTAGCGGGAGACACAGATACGCAGTATTTT
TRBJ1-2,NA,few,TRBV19,CASSIWTARTNYGYTF,TGTGCCAGTAGTATATGGACAGCCAGGACTAACTATGGCTACACCTTC
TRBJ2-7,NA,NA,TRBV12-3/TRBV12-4,CASSPRQREYEQYF,TGTGCCAGCAGTCCCAGACAGAGAGAATACGAGCAGTACTTC
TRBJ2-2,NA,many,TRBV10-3,CAISPRETGELFF,TGTGCCATCAGCCCACGGGAGACCGGGGAGCTGTTTTTT
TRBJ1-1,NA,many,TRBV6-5,CASSYGLRGTEAFF,TGTGCCAGCAGTTACGGCCTGCGGGGTACTGAAGCTTTCTTT
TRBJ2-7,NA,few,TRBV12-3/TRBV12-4,CASSPDFPSSYEQYF,TGTGCCAGCAGTCCCGACTTCCCTAGCTCCTACGAGCAGTACTTC
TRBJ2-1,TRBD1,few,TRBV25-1,CASSGLSPGQGYEQFF,TGTGCCAGCAGTGGCCTGTCTCCGGGACAGGGTTATGAGCAGTTCTTC
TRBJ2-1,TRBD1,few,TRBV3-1,CASSQAGTAGNEQFF,TGTGCCAGCAGCCAGGCCGGGACAGCCGGCAATGAGCAGTTCTTC
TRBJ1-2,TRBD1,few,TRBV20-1,CSASGQANYGYTF,TGCAGTGCTAGTGGACAGGCGAACTATGGCTACACCTTC
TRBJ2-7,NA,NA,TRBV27,CASSSGQFRQYF,TGTGCCAGCAGTTCCGGACAGTTCCGGCAGTACTTC
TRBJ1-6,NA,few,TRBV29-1,CSVDSPGIRSPLHF,TGCAGCGTTGATTCCCCAGGGATTCGATCACCCCTCCACTTT
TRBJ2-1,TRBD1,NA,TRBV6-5,CASSSGDSLSAYNEQFF,TGTGCCAGCAGTTCCGGGGACAGCTTGTCTGCCTACAATGAGCAGTTCTTC
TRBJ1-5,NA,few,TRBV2,CASSETAGDQPQHF,TGTGCCAGCAGTGAAACGGCGGGGGATCAGCCCCAGCATTTT
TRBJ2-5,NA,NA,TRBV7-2,CASSLDLWPLGETQYF,TGTGCCAGCAGCTTAGACCTCTGGCCCTTAGGGGAGACCCAGTACTTC
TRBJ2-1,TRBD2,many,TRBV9,CASSVTGTRYNEQFF,TGTGCCAGCAGCGTCACCGGGACTAGGTACAATGAGCAGTTCTTC
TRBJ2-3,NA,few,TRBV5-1,CASSLVGTGDSTDTQYF,TGCGCCAGCAGCTTGGTTGGTACAGGAGACAGCACAGATACGCAGTATTTT
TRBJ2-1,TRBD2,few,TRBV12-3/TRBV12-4,CASRTVAGGASNEQFF,TGTGCCAGCAGAACTGTAGCGGGAGGAGCGAGCAATGAGCAGTTCTTC
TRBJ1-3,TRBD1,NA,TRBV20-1,CSARAPGQGRNTIYF,TGCAGTGCTAGAGCCCCGGGACAGGGAAGAAACACCATATATTTT
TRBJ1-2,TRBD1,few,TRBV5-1,CASSVQGALNYGYTF,TGCGCCAGCAGCGTACAGGGGGCACTTAACTATGGCTACACCTTC
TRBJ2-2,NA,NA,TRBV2,CASGMDLAGELFF,TGTGCCAGCGGGATGGATTTGGCCGGGGAGCTGTTTTTT
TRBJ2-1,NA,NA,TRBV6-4,CASSDSSGGAAEQFF,TGTGCCAGCAGTGACTCGAGTGGGGGGGCCGCTGAGCAGTTCTTC
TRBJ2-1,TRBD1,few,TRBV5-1,CASSLWTGVGYNEQFF,TGCGCCAGCAGCTTGTGGACAGGGGTTGGATACAATGAGCAGTTCTTC
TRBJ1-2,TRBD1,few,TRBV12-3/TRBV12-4,CASSSRTGGWYGYTF,TGTGCCAGCAGTTCACGGACAGGGGGCTGGTATGGCTACACCTTC
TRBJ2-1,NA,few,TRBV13,CASSFIQYNEQFF,TGTGCCAGCAGCTTCATACAGTACAATGAGCAGTTCTTC
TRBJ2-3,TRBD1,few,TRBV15,CATTPGQGIGTQYF,TGTGCCACCACCCCGGGACAGGGGATCGGTACGCAGTATTTT
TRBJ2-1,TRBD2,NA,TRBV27,CASSRTSVNNEQFF,TGTGCCAGCAGCCGGACTAGCGTGAACAATGAGCAGTTCTTC
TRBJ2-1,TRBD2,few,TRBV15,CATSRPPRVAGGRIYNEQFF,TGTGCCACCAGCAGACCCCCCAGGGTAGCGGGGGGGCGGATCTACAATGAGCAGTTCTTC
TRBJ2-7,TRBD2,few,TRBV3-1,CASSPRNLRLAGDEQYF,TGTGCCAGCAGCCCCAGAAACCTTCGACTAGCGGGAGACGAGCAGTACTTC
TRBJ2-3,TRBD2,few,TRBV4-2,CASSPHGTSGGVSTDTQYF,TGTGCCAGCAGCCCCCACGGGACTAGCGGGGGGGTCTCCACAGATACGCAGTATTTT
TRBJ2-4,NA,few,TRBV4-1,CASSHWVKGKAKNIQYF,TGCGCCAGCAGCCATTGGGTAAAGGGCAAAGCCAAAAACATTCAGTACTTC
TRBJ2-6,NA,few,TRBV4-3,CASSSQTVISGANVLTF,TGCGCCAGCAGCTCACAGACAGTGATCTCTGGGGCCAACGTCCTGACTTTC